The 13 T cell receptor beta chains listed next were all sequenced from one sample in a study of blood T cell repertoires in COVID-19. Here immunoSEQ multiplex PCR was the method, and the copy in TCRdb shows in-frame clones only, minus some. The repertoire has around 120,000 clones, nearly 90% of them found once; the top ten carry 3.8%. The sequenced sample consisted of peripheral blood. These receptors all come from a woman aged 60 to 75 with COVID-19, enrolled during active disease.

This clone was seen just once. V is TRBV10-3 and J is TRBJ1-5; no definite D call. Trimming pared 10 bases from V and 2 bases from J, leaving 9 bases between. The germline CDR1 and CDR2 sequences are ENHRY and SYGVKD. This CDR3 has 12 residues. The CDR3 coding sequence is TGTGCCACCCGCGGGGGCAATCAGCCCCAGCATTTT. It encodes CATRGGNQPQHF.

There are a few counts of this clone. This sequence joins TRBV7-2 and TRBJ1-3; D gene uncertain. V was cut by 1 base and J by 4 bases, with 5 bases left in between. CDR3 length equals 13 residues. Per germline, CDR1 SGHTA and CDR2 FQGNSA. CDR3 sequence: CASSLGSGNTIYF. CDR3 nucleotides: TGTGCCAGCAGCTTAGGTTCGGGAAACACCATATATTTT.

J is TRBJ1-2 and V is TRBV4-3; 7 nucleotides align to TRBD1. Unmatched junction bases numbered 6, after V lost 0 bases and J lost 5 bases. This CDR3 is built from 15 residues. Germline CDR1 and CDR2: LGHNA and YSLEER. For the CDR3, the DNA is TGCGCCAGCAGCCAAGACGGAGGGGGCCGGTATGGCTACACCTTC. It codes for CASSQDGGGRYGYTF.

This clone was seen a single time. CDR3 sequence reads: CASSLAGVSGELFF. DNA of the CDR3: TGCGCCAGCAGCTTGGCCGGTGTGTCCGGGGAGCTGTTTTTT. The genes are TRBV5-1 and TRBJ2-2, with D unclear. CDR3 size: 14 residues. Per the germline V gene, CDR1 is SGHRS and CDR2 is YFSETQ. Trimming cost V 0 bases and J 6 bases, with 9 bases left between them.

The chain carries TRBV19 and TRBJ2-7; D possibly corresponds to TRBD1 (6 bases). CDR1 LNHDA and CDR2 SQIVND come from the germline V gene (reference sequence). The CDR3 sequence is 15 residues long. V was clipped by 3 bases and J by 4 bases, with 16 bases between them. This CDR3 is CASSILQGSFYEQYF. CDR3 nucleotides: TGTGCCAGTAGTATCCTGCAGGGGTCTTTTTACGAGCAGTACTTC.

The gene calls are TRBV4-2 and TRBJ2-7, with D perhaps TRBD1 (6 bases). V was shortened by 1 base and J by 3 bases, with 10 bases between the two germline ends. This CDR3 region has 14 residues. The germline CDR1 and CDR2 sequences are LGHNA and YNFKEQ. The CDR3 here is CASSQVGQIYEQYF. The CDR3 region has the DNA TGTGCCAGCAGCCAAGTGGGACAAATCTACGAGCAGTACTTC.

V gene TRBV6-6 combines with J gene TRBJ2-1, with TRBD1 matching 7 bases. V lost 6 bases and J lost 7; bases outside the gene matches: 9. The CDR3 spans 14 residues. Germline CDR1 is MNHNY and CDR2 is SVGAGI (reference sequence). DNA for the CDR3: TGTGCCAGCAGACGAGAGGGGGCGCGGAATGAGCAGTTCTTC. Its translation is CASRREGARNEQFF.

This clone has only one observation. The rearrangement links TRBV5-8 to TRBJ1-4; TRBD1 agrees at 8 bases. The CDR3 is made up of 16 amino acids. Germline CDR1 is SGHTS and CDR2 is YDEGEE. J gave up 5 bases and V 4 bases, and 10 bases lay outside the gene matches. CDR3 in amino acids: CASSPGQGVRNEKLFF. The CDR3 bases are TGTGCCAGCAGCCCCGGACAGGGAGTTAGAAATGAAAAACTGTTTTTT.

V is TRBV5-5 and J is TRBJ2-7; 9 bases are a match to TRBD2. Germline V lookup: CDR1 SGHKS, CDR2 YYEKEE (reference sequence). The CDR3 is 14 amino acids. V was pared by 3 bases and J by 3 bases, with 4 bases of the junction left unmatched. The CDR3: CASSWGSGGYEQYF. DNA of the CDR3: TGTGCCAGCAGCTGGGGTAGCGGGGGCTACGAGCAGTACTTC.

This chain uses TRBV19 with TRBJ1-1; the D gene is possibly TRBD1 (6 bases). Germline CDR1 and CDR2: LNHDA and SQIVND (reference sequence). The CDR3 length is 14 residues. V dropped 9 bases and J dropped 5 bases, with 19 bases sitting between them. The CDR3 loop is CASAGTSGGTEAFF. The CDR3 coding sequence is TGTGCCAGCGCAGGGACATCTGGGGGAACTGAAGCTTTCTTT.

The chain has TRBV6-5 and TRBJ2-2; no firm D call. This CDR3 comprises 16 residues. CDR1 and CDR2 from the germline V gene are MNHEY and SVGAGI. The germline V and J ends were trimmed by 0 bases and 6 bases, with 14 bases remaining between them. In DNA form, the CDR3 reads TGTGCCAGCAGTTACTCATGGGCCCTCAAGGCCGGGGAGCTGTTTTTT. Its translation is CASSYSWALKAGELFF.

The chain recombines TRBV5-5 with TRBJ1-5; 10 bases fit TRBD1. The trim removed 4 bases at V and 5 bases at J, leaving 9 bases unmatched. CDR3 length: 16 residues. CDR1 and CDR2 from the germline V gene are SGHKS and YYEKEE (reference sequence). The CDR3 region is CASSAGTGVIHQPQHF. CDR3 DNA sequence: TGTGCCAGCAGCGCCGGGACAGGGGTTATCCATCAGCCCCAGCATTTT.

The rearrangement links TRBV2 to TRBJ1-5; D gene uncertain. The CDR3 is made up of 13 amino acids. V was trimmed by 8 bases and J by 3 bases, leaving 11 bases between them. CDR1 is SNHLY and CDR2 is FYNNEI in the germline V gene. CDR3 coding DNA: TGTGCCAGCCAGACGGGGATCAATCAGCCCCAGCATTTT. Translated, it gives CASQTGINQPQHF.